The 17 T cell receptor beta chains given below trace back to one sample, sequenced in a study of control samples from healthy donors and cancer patients. Clones were sequenced by immunoSEQ multiplex PCR, and TCRdb holds only the in-frame ones, with some missing. The sample shows 80,000 or so clones, roughly 92% of them seen only once. Input material: blood. The receptors were gathered from a woman in her thirties or forties in good health.

The rearrangement uses TRBV4-2 and TRBJ1-6; no clear D gene. This CDR3 contains 14 residues. V lost 3 bases to trimming and J lost 11 bases, with 14 bases between them. The germline V gene has CDR1 LGHNA and CDR2 YNFKEQ. The CDR3, as DNA: TGTGCCAGCAGCCAGTCGGTCGTACCGCCACCCCTCCACTTT. Translated, it gives CASSQSVVPPPLHF.

This chain uses TRBV5-4 with TRBJ1-1; D is uncertain. Germline lookup yields CDR1 SGHNT and CDR2 YYREEE (reference sequence). V was trimmed by 1 base and J by 8 bases, leaving 6 bases between them. CDR3 length: 11 amino acids. CDR3 DNA: TGTGCCAGCAGCTTGCAAGAAGAAGCTTTCTTT. The encoded protein is CASSLQEEAFF.

The CDR3 DNA reads as TGTGCCAGCAGCCAAGATTGGAGACAAGCACCAAACACCATATATTTT. This gives the protein CASSQDWRQAPNTIYF. The chain recombines TRBV4-2 with TRBJ1-3; D uncertain. The V gene lost 0 bases and the J gene lost 6 bases, with 15 bases spanning the gap. The CDR3 covers 16 residues. Germline CDR1 and CDR2: LGHNA and YNFKEQ.

The V gene is TRBV2, the J gene TRBJ2-5, with TRBD2 matching 7 bases. This CDR3 contains 14 residues. Unmatched junction bases numbered 5, after V lost 3 bases and J lost 4 bases. CDR1 and CDR2 (germline): SNHLY, FYNNEI. The CDR3 region has the DNA TGTGCCAGCAGTGATGTGACTAGCCTAGAGACCCAGTACTTC. As protein: CASSDVTSLETQYF.

The J gene is TRBJ2-7, the V gene TRBV2; D remains ambiguous. CDR3 length: 14 amino acids. Germline values: CDR1 SNHLY, CDR2 FYNNEI. V dropped 3 bases and J dropped 1 base, with 10 bases sitting between them. CDR3 residues: CASSDRSISYEQYF. The CDR3 DNA reads TGTGCCAGCAGTGATAGGTCGATTTCCTACGAGCAGTACTTC. The full variable domain, completed using reference TRBV2 and TRBJ2-7, is EPEVTQTPSHQVTQMGQEVILRCVPISNHLYFYWYRQILGQKVEFLVSFYNNEISEKSEIFDDQFSVERPDGSNFTLKIRSTKLEDSAMYFCASSDRSISYEQYFGPGTRLTVT.

A word on this clone: The CDR3 does not end in the conserved phenylalanine or tryptophan, so this is likely a read error. It is unclear where the CDR3 begins or ends on the DNA, so no DNA is shown, and the CDR3 is as TCRdb lists it. The gene calls are TRBV7-2 and TRBJ1-2. 8 amino acids form the CDR3, both terminal residues included. Germline CDR1 is SGHTA and CDR2 is FQGNSA. The CDR3 protein is CASSSPRV.

This chain joins TRBV4-2 and TRBJ2-1; the match to TRBD2 covers 9 bases. Germline-derived CDR1 and CDR2 are LGHNA and YNFKEQ. With V trimmed by 0 bases and J by 1 base, 4 bases remained unmatched. The CDR3 spans 17 residues. The CDR3 spells CASSQESLAGSYNEQFF. In nucleotides, the CDR3 is TGTGCCAGCAGCCAAGAGTCCCTAGCGGGATCCTACAATGAGCAGTTCTTC.

V gene TRBV14 combines with J gene TRBJ2-3; 7 bases match TRBD2. Germline CDR1 and CDR2: SGHDN and FVKESK. V lost 1 base to trimming and J lost 0 bases; unmatched junction nucleotides: 4. The CDR3 spans 16 residues. DNA for the CDR3: TGTGCCAGCAGCCAAGTTCTAGCGGAAAGCACAGATACGCAGTATTTT. Translating it yields CASSQVLAESTDTQYF.

The chain recombines TRBV29-1 with TRBJ1-1; 7 bases match TRBD1. V lost 6 bases to trimming and J lost 0 bases; unmatched junction nucleotides: 7. Germline assignment: CDR1 SQVTM and CDR2 ANQGSEA. The CDR3 has 14 amino acids. CDR3 amino acids: CSVRQGNMNTEAFF. In DNA form, the CDR3 reads TGCAGCGTACGACAGGGAAACATGAACACTGAAGCTTTCTTT.

The chain carries TRBV2 and TRBJ2-6, with D perhaps TRBD1 or TRBD2 (5 bases each). The CDR3 runs 16 residues. V was shortened by 6 bases and J by 0 bases, with 12 bases between the two germline ends. The V gene's germline CDR1 is SNHLY and CDR2 FYNNEI. CDR3 nucleotides: TGTGCCAGCAGCTGGGACGGCCGCTCTGGGGCCAACGTCCTGACTTTC. The encoded protein is CASSWDGRSGANVLTF.

The V call is TRBV5-6, the J call TRBJ2-3; 9 nucleotides align to TRBD2. CDR3 size: 16 residues. V was pared by 4 bases and J by 4 bases, with 10 bases of the junction left unmatched. The V gene's germline CDR1 is SGHDT and CDR2 YYEEEE. CDR3 residues: CASSTLIAGVADTQYF. The CDR3 DNA reads TGTGCCAGCAGCACCCTCATAGCGGGGGTCGCAGATACGCAGTATTTT. The full variable domain, completed using reference TRBV5-6 and TRBJ2-3, is DAGVTQSPTHLIKTRGQQVTLRCSPKSGHDTVSWYQQALGQGPQFIFQYYEEEERQRGNFPDRFSGHQFPNYSSELNVNALLLGDSALYLCASSTLIAGVADTQYFGPGTRLTVL.

V is TRBV2 and J is TRBJ1-1; 8 nucleotides line up with TRBD1. This CDR3 has 16 residues. CDR1 SNHLY and CDR2 FYNNEI come from the germline V gene. V lost 9 bases to trimming and J lost 0 bases; unmatched junction nucleotides: 12. The CDR3 coding sequence is TGTGCCAGAGAAAGGACAGGGACAGTCATGAACACTGAAGCTTTCTTT. Residues: CARERTGTVMNTEAFF.

In this sample, this clone turned up a few times. This chain links TRBV6-4 with TRBJ2-1; 13 nucleotides align to TRBD2. This CDR3 is built from 15 residues. CDR1 is MRHNA and CDR2 is SNTAGT in the germline V gene. The trim removed 4 bases at V and 8 bases at J, leaving 5 bases unmatched. The CDR3 region has the DNA TGTGCCAGCAGTGTGACTAGCGGGGGGACGGATGAGCAGTTCTTC. This translates into CASSVTSGGTDEQFF.

The CDR3 is CASSPDGTRNFF. CDR3 bases: TGTGCCAGCAGCCCCGACGGGACTCGGAACTTCTTC. The rearrangement links TRBV7-2 to TRBJ2-1, with D perhaps TRBD2 (6 bases). V was shortened by 5 bases and J by 16 bases, with 18 bases between the two germline ends. CDR3 length: 12 amino acids. Germline-derived CDR1 and CDR2 are SGHTA and FQGNSA. The variable domain in full, with the rest retrieved from reference TRBV7-2 and TRBJ2-1, is GAGVSQSPSNKVTEKGKDVELRCDPISGHTALYWYRQSLGQGLEFLIYFQGNSAPDKSGLPSDRFSAERTGGSVSTLTIQRTQQEDSAVYLCASSPDGTRNFFGPGTRLTVL.

Written as DNA, the CDR3 is TGTGCTAGTGGTTTGGGGGTCGGAAACACCATATATTTT. It encodes CASGLGVGNTIYF. This chain links TRBV12-5 with TRBJ1-3; no clear D. The germline V gene has CDR1 LGHNT and CDR2 FRNRAP. CDR3 length: 13 amino acids. V lost 1 base, J lost 4 bases, and 5 bases lay in between.

This chain uses TRBV7-9 with TRBJ1-4; D call uncertain. Germline V gives CDR1 SEHNR, CDR2 FQNEAQ (reference sequence). The CDR3 is made up of 14 amino acids. Between the trimmed V and J ends, which lost 3 bases and 6 bases, there was a span of 11 bases. The DNA for the CDR3 is TGTGCCAGCAGCTTGGGCAGAGGGTATGAAAAACTGTTTTTT. This gives the protein CASSLGRGYEKLFF.

This clone was observed a few times. CDR3 nucleotides: TGTGCCAGTAGTCGGGGACTAGCGGGAGTAACAGATACGCAGTATTTT. Residues: CASSRGLAGVTDTQYF. The chain uses TRBV19 and TRBJ2-3, with TRBD2 matching 14 bases. This CDR3 spans 16 amino acids. Germline V gene lookup returns CDR1 LNHDA and CDR2 SQIVND (reference sequence). The trim removed 5 bases at V and 3 bases at J, leaving 4 bases unmatched.